Presented here are 24 T cell receptor beta chains from one specimen sequenced in a study of a mutant IDH1 vaccine in newly diagnosed glioma. Described time point: week 5, during vaccination. With topical imiquimod, each dose of the vaccine consisted of 300 ug of mutant IDH1 20-mer peptide. Their cognate antigens are unknown. The data were produced by immunoSEQ multiplex PCR, yet TCRdb's version contains in-frame clones alone and is incomplete. The sample shows 50,000 to 55,000 clones, approximately 78% of them seen only once. Sequences were derived from PBMCs, sampled from a glioma patient whose treatment included an IDH1 peptide vaccine. These receptors were obtained from a middle-aged man with glioma.

J is TRBJ1-2 and V is TRBV10-3, with D maybe TRBD1 (5 bases). Between the trimmed V and J ends, which lost 8 bases and 3 bases, there was a span of 13 bases. The CDR3 extends over 13 amino acids. The V gene's germline CDR1 is ENHRY and CDR2 SYGVKD. CDR3 sequence: CAIWTQGDYGYTF. CDR3 DNA: TGTGCCATCTGGACCCAAGGGGACTATGGCTACACCTTC.

The chain links TRBV6-5 to TRBJ1-4, with D possibly TRBD1 on 6 matching bases. The CDR3 contains 14 residues. Per germline, CDR1 MNHEY and CDR2 SVGAGI. Trimming pared 4 bases from V and 3 bases from J, leaving 9 bases between. CDR3 protein: CASSSGTPNEKLFF. The CDR3 nucleotides are TGTGCCAGCAGTTCCGGGACACCTAATGAAAAACTGTTTTTT.

The V and J genes are TRBV27 and TRBJ1-2; 11 bases match TRBD1. In germline, CDR1 is MNHEY, CDR2 SMNVEV (reference sequence). The CDR3 has 13 amino acids. V trimming: 5 bases; J trimming: 8 bases; junction bases outside the gene matches: 4. CDR3 amino acids: CASSQGQGVGYTF. CDR3 coding DNA: TGTGCCAGCAGTCAGGGACAGGGGGTAGGCTACACCTTC.

This rearrangement joins TRBV10-2 to TRBJ1-5, with 7 bases matching TRBD1. The trim removed 6 bases at V and 0 bases at J, leaving 5 bases unmatched. This CDR3 is 15 amino acids long. Germline loops: CDR1 WSHSY, CDR2 SAAADI. The CDR3 here is CASRQGPNSNQPQHF. The CDR3 region has the DNA TGCGCCAGCAGACAGGGGCCCAATAGCAATCAGCCCCAGCATTTT.

The chain carries TRBV28 and TRBJ1-2; D is uncertain. The germline V gene has CDR1 MDHEN and CDR2 SYDVKM. This CDR3 has 12 amino acids. With 6 bases removed from V and 6 bases from J, the gap between germline ends came to 11 bases. The CDR3, as DNA: TGTGCCAGCAGGCCAGTCGGGGATGGCTACACCTTC. This gives the protein CASRPVGDGYTF.

This clone was seen only once. The rearrangement joins TRBV10-2 to TRBJ1-1, with unresolved D. V lost 3 bases, J lost 1 base, and 6 bases lay in between. CDR1 is WSHSY and CDR2 is SAAADI in the germline V gene. This CDR3 is built from 13 residues. This CDR3 is CASSEHPNTEAFF. CDR3 bases: TGCGCCAGCAGTGAACACCCGAACACTGAAGCTTTCTTT.

The chain recombines TRBV9 with TRBJ1-2; D might be TRBD1 (5 bases). Trimming took 0 bases from V and 3 from J, leaving 12 bases between them. The CDR3 covers 15 residues. Looked up from germline, CDR1 is SGDLS and CDR2 is YYNGEE. CDR3 nucleotide sequence: TGTGCCAGCAGCGTAGCCGCCGCGGGGGACTATGGCTACACCTTC. It encodes CASSVAAAGDYGYTF.

V and J are TRBV7-6 and TRBJ1-2; TRBD1 is a possible D gene (6 bases). Germline CDR1 is SGHVS and CDR2 is FNYEAQ. The CDR3 runs to 14 residues. V was pared by 6 bases and J by 6 bases, with 17 bases between. CDR3 sequence reads: CASSNRQAQDGYTF. DNA for the CDR3: TGTGCCAGCAGTAACAGACAGGCACAGGATGGCTACACCTTC.

The chain is built from TRBV18 and TRBJ2-3; 13 nucleotides align to TRBD2. The germline V gene encodes CDR1 KGHSH and CDR2 LQKENI. Unmatched junction bases numbered 5, after V lost 3 bases and J lost 5 bases. The CDR3 is 16 amino acids. The CDR3 is CASSPLTSGGLDTQYF. As DNA, the CDR3 is TGTGCCAGCTCACCCCTGACTAGCGGGGGGCTAGATACGCAGTATTTT.

This chain links TRBV19 with TRBJ2-1; unclear D gene. Germline V gene sequence: CDR1 LNHDA, CDR2 SQIVND (reference sequence). CDR3 length: 15 amino acids. V lost 6 bases and J lost 0, with 12 bases in between. The CDR3 DNA reads TGTGCCAGTAGCCTGGATCTAGGCTCCTACAATGAGCAGTTCTTC. Translation gives CASSLDLGSYNEQFF.

The rearrangement joins TRBV19 to TRBJ2-3; TRBD1 might be the D (6 bases). Germline assignment: CDR1 LNHDA and CDR2 SQIVND (reference sequence). Trimming left V 5 bases short and J 5 bases short, with 11 bases between. The CDR3 has 13 amino acids. CDR3 in amino acids: CASSRDKRDTQYF. The CDR3 region has the DNA TGTGCCAGTAGTCGGGACAAAAGAGATACGCAGTATTTT.

The V call is TRBV29-1, the J call TRBJ2-3; 7 bases are a match to TRBD2. Looked up from germline, CDR1 is SQVTM and CDR2 is ANQGSEA. The junction had 7 bases not matched to a gene; V was cut back by 1 base and J by 3 bases. The CDR3 spans 15 residues. The CDR3 sequence: CSVEGASGNTDTQYF. The CDR3 DNA is TGCAGCGTTGAAGGTGCTAGCGGAAATACAGATACGCAGTATTTT.

The chain recombines TRBV30 with TRBJ1-1; D uncertain. This CDR3 region has 13 residues. V lost 0 bases and J lost 1, with 6 bases in between. Germline CDR1 GTSNPN, CDR2 SVGIG (reference sequence). The CDR3 nucleotides are TGTGCCTGGAGTGTACTGGGGAACACTGAAGCTTTCTTT. It is translated as CAWSVLGNTEAFF.

This clone has more than one count but fewer than ten. The chain links TRBV29-1 to TRBJ1-1, with D possibly being TRBD1 (5 bases). The CDR3 extends over 11 amino acids. The V gene lost 6 bases and the J gene lost 5 bases, with 10 bases spanning the gap. Germline V CDR1 and CDR2: SQVTM, ANQGSEA. Here the CDR3 reads CSVGGRTEAFF. DNA of the CDR3: TGCAGCGTCGGGGGACGAACTGAAGCTTTCTTT.

The rearrangement links TRBV11-1 to TRBJ2-5; possible D gene TRBD2, 6 bases. The V and J ends lost 6 bases and 9 bases respectively, with 17 bases between them. Germline-derived CDR1 and CDR2 are SGHAT and FQDESV (reference sequence). The CDR3 has 13 amino acids. This chain's CDR3 is CASSPGTGGAQYF. CDR3 coding DNA: TGTGCCAGCAGTCCCGGAACCGGGGGAGCCCAGTACTTC. Full variable domain (outside the CDR3, taken from reference TRBV11-1 and TRBJ2-5): EAEVAQSPRYKITEKSQAVAFWCDPISGHATLYWYRQILGQGPELLVQFQDESVVDDSQLPKDRFSAERLKGVDSTLKIQPAELGDSAMYLCASSPGTGGAQYFGPGTRLLVL.

The J gene is TRBJ2-1, the V gene TRBV11-3, with D possibly called TRBD1 or TRBD2 (5 bases each). Germline CDR1 and CDR2: SGHNT and YENEEA. Trimming left V 2 bases short and J 7 bases short, with 15 bases between. This CDR3 is 15 amino acids long. CDR3 residues: CASSLFGGAGNEQFF. In nucleotides, the CDR3 is TGTGCCAGCAGCTTATTTGGTGGGGCGGGTAATGAGCAGTTCTTC.

This clone was seen a handful of times. The chain carries TRBV9 and TRBJ1-2, with unresolved D. CDR1 is SGDLS, CDR2 YYNGEE, per germline. The CDR3 consists of 12 residues. With 0 bases removed from V and 4 bases from J, the gap between germline ends came to 4 bases. CDR3 in amino acids: CASSVGRYGYTF. DNA of the CDR3: TGTGCCAGCAGCGTAGGGCGCTATGGCTACACCTTC. Based on the CDR3 plus reference TRBV9 and TRBJ1-2, the full variable domain is DSGVTQTPKHLITATGQRVTLRCSPRSGDLSVYWYQQSLDQGLQFLIQYYNGEERAKGNILERFSAQQFPDLHSELNLSSLELGDSALYFCASSVGRYGYTFGSGTRLTVV.

The V and J genes are TRBV7-9 and TRBJ1-6; D is possibly TRBD1 (5 bases). V lost 7 bases and J 7 bases, leaving 11 bases between the germline ends. The CDR3 sequence is 13 residues long. From germline, CDR1 is SEHNR and CDR2 FQNEAQ (reference sequence). In DNA, the CDR3 is TGTGCCAGCAATGGGGGGGAAAATTCACCCCTCCACTTT. It is translated as CASNGGENSPLHF.

J is TRBJ1-4 and V is TRBV19, with a possible D match to TRBD1 (5 bases). The V and J ends lost 4 bases and 4 bases respectively, with 10 bases between them. Germline V lookup: CDR1 LNHDA, CDR2 SQIVND (reference sequence). This CDR3 is built from 14 residues. The CDR3 DNA sequence: TGTGCCAGTAGTACGGACACACGTAATGAAAAACTGTTTTTT. Its translation is CASSTDTRNEKLFF.

The CDR3, as DNA: TGTGCCAGTAGTATAAGCGGCCATCAGCCCCAGCATTTT. As protein: CASSISGHQPQHF. The J gene is TRBJ1-5, the V gene TRBV19; D unresolved. The V gene's germline CDR1 is LNHDA and CDR2 SQIVND (reference sequence). V dropped 2 bases and J dropped 5 bases, with 7 bases sitting between them. The CDR3 has 13 amino acids. Full variable domain (outside the CDR3, taken from reference TRBV19 and TRBJ1-5): DGGITQSPKYLFRKEGQNVTLSCEQNLNHDAMYWYRQDPGQGLRLIYYSQIVNDFQKGDIAEGYSVSREKKESFPLTVTSAQKNPTAFYLCASSISGHQPQHFGDGTRLSIL.

This clone has more than one count but fewer than ten. The V and J genes are TRBV7-2 and TRBJ1-2, with no clear D. This CDR3 comprises 15 residues. Trimming stripped 5 bases from V and 4 bases from J, with 17 bases between. The germline V gene encodes CDR1 SGHTA and CDR2 FQGNSA. CDR3: CASSHPRLALYGYTF. DNA for the CDR3: TGTGCCAGCAGCCACCCTAGACTGGCACTCTATGGCTACACCTTC.

The chain is built from TRBV5-1 and TRBJ2-7, with D hard to call. The germline CDR1 and CDR2 sequences are SGHRS and YFSETQ. The length of the CDR3 is 15 residues. Trimming removed 0 bases at V and 0 bases at J, with 10 bases between. CDR3 nucleotide sequence: TGCGCCAGCAGCTTGGGGCAGTCTAGCTCCTACGAGCAGTACTTC. As protein: CASSLGQSSSYEQYF. Combining the CDR3 with reference TRBV5-1 and TRBJ2-7 gives the whole variable domain KAGVTQTPRYLIKTRGQQVTLSCSPISGHRSVSWYQQTPGQGLQFLFEYFSETQRNKGNFPGRFSGRQFSNSRSEMNVSTLELGDSALYLCASSLGQSSSYEQYFGPGTRLTVT.

This clone was detected once. The CDR3 loop reads CASSFDRSTDTQYF. The CDR3 DNA reads as TGTGCCAGCAGCTTTGACCGTAGCACAGATACGCAGTATTTT. V is TRBV7-2 and J is TRBJ2-3; D remains ambiguous. CDR1 and CDR2 (germline): SGHTA, FQGNSA. V lost 3 bases and J lost 0, with 7 bases in between. This CDR3 has 14 residues.

The V call is TRBV30, the J call TRBJ1-4; D gene ambiguous. CDR3 length: 12 residues. Trimming took off 0 bases at V and 8 bases at J, with 7 bases between the two ends. The germline gives CDR1 GTSNPN, CDR2 SVGIG (reference sequence). CDR3: CAWSVVEEKLFF. CDR3 nucleotide sequence: TGTGCCTGGAGTGTAGTTGAGGAAAAACTGTTTTTT. The full variable domain, completed using reference TRBV30 and TRBJ1-4, is SQTIHQWPATLVQPVGSPLSLECTVEGTSNPNLYWYRQAAGRGLQLLFYSVGIGQISSEVPQNLSASRPQDRQFILSSKKLLLSDSGFYLCAWSVVEEKLFFGSGTQLSVL.